The T cell receptor beta chain described here comes from a study of cytomegalovirus exposure and HLA in healthy donors. Primers: 60 Vbeta forward and 13 Jbeta reverse. Profiled with immunoSEQ multiplex PCR; TCRdb holds only in-frame clones, not every one. This table holds fewer than 250,000 clones, more than 70% found once. Sequenced sample: PBMCs. This clonotype was sampled from a man aged 25 to 45 in good health and CMV-seropositive.

DNA of the CDR3: TGTGCCAGCAGCTTAGCGGCTAGCTACGAGCAGTACTTC. This codes for CASSLAASYEQYF. The chain carries TRBV7-2 and TRBJ2-7; D gene ambiguous. CDR1 and CDR2 (germline): SGHTA, FQGNSA. The CDR3 totals 13 residues. The V end was cut by 0 bases, the J end by 3 bases, with 6 bases between.